This record covers a single T cell receptor (beta chain). Its matching antigen is unknown. The sample originates from a study of shared clonotypes between healthy human individuals. V was pared by 0 bases and J by 0 bases, with 12 bases between. Per germline, CDR1 SGHNT and CDR2 YYREEE (reference sequence). There are 16 residues in the CDR3. Study results and caveats: Naive CD4 clonotypes overlapped across a handful of donors at around 5%.

Splitting of each subset's genomic DNA was done evenly across several immunoSEQ plates. The authors' processing: There were no quality scores in the junction-only immunoSEQ sequences, so filtering differed. Data came from immunoSEQ multiplex PCR; TCRdb stores just in-frame clones and leaves some out. D and trimming come from the DNA, and the V and J calls and clone size come from that table. The sample yields roughly 570,000 clones, roughly 98% seen once. CD8 cells regarded as naive lacked CD45RO, were positively chosen for CCR7, and omitted terminally differentiated effector memory CD45RA+ cells. The sample was naive CD8+ T cells sorted from blood. The chain is built from TRBV5-4 and TRBJ1-1, with D perhaps TRBD1 (6 bases). The TCR originated in a young man in good health. CDR3 bases: TGTGCCAGCAGCTTGGCGACAGGCTATCTGAACACTGAAGCTTTCTTT. This gives the protein CASSLATGYLNTEAFF.